Below are 24 T cell receptor beta chains sequenced from a single sample in a study of T-cell reconstitution after alpha-beta-depleted transplantation in children. The library targeted TCRbeta and was prepared with unique molecular identifiers. TCRdb analysed the PCR reads with MiXCR anew, one entry per CDR3 protein. The repertoire includes 250,000 to 300,000 distinct CDR3 sequences, about a tenth of them detected once, and about 9.4% sits in the top ten. The source material was PBMCs from the stem cell graft donor, sampled from the stem cell graft. The receptors come from a human donor who donated a stem cell graft to a child with SCID.

This clonotype has a handful of counts. The CDR3 DNA reads as TGTGCCAGCAGTTTAATACTCGCAACTAATGAAAAACTGTTTTTT. It codes for CASSLILATNEKLFF. J is TRBJ1-4 and V is TRBV12-3 or TRBV12-4, with D unclear. Trimming stripped 2 bases from V and 0 bases from J, with 7 bases between. This CDR3 region has 15 residues.

J is TRBJ2-1 and V is TRBV19; D might be TRBD2 (5 bases). Germline assignment: CDR1 LNHDA and CDR2 SQIVND (reference sequence). This CDR3 spans 14 amino acids. V was trimmed by 3 bases and J by 4 bases, leaving 10 bases between them. The CDR3 nucleotides read TGTGCCAGTAGTATTGCAGCGGAGTACAATGAGCAGTTCTTC. This sequence encodes CASSIAAEYNEQFF.

This clonotype was observed a few times. The V gene is TRBV5-5, the J gene TRBJ2-7, with D perhaps matching TRBD2 (6 bases). This CDR3 spans 16 amino acids. Germline lookup yields CDR1 SGHKS and CDR2 YYEKEE (reference sequence). Trimming took 4 bases from V and 4 from J, leaving 21 bases between them. CDR3 sequence reads: CASSRGTVTNTYEQYF. The CDR3 nucleotides are TGTGCCAGCAGCCGGGGGACGGTTACTAATACTTACGAGCAGTACTTC.

This chain uses TRBV12-3 or TRBV12-4 with TRBJ2-3; D remains unclear. The CDR3 loop spans 12 amino acids. Trimming cost V 4 bases and J 10 bases, with 12 bases left between them. The chain's CDR3 is CASSSPPGSQYF. In DNA form, the CDR3 reads TGTGCCAGCAGTTCTCCCCCTGGGTCGCAGTATTTT.

In this sample, this clonotype turned up a few times. The J gene is TRBJ2-2, the V gene TRBV12-3 or TRBV12-4; possibly TRBD2 for D (5 bases). V lost 8 bases, J lost 4 bases, and 11 bases lay in between. The CDR3 has 13 residues. The CDR3 DNA reads as TGTGCCAGCGGGTCGGGAAGCACCGGGGAGCTGTTTTTT. Translation gives CASGSGSTGELFF.

This clonotype appeared many times. The chain is built from TRBV12-3 or TRBV12-4 and TRBJ2-3; 7 bases match TRBD2. V shed 1 base and J 0 bases; nucleotides not matched to a gene: 7. This CDR3 comprises 17 residues. The CDR3 DNA reads TGTGCCAGCAGTTTAGTCTTATTGCGGGGGAGCACAGATACGCAGTATTTT. As protein: CASSLVLLRGSTDTQYF.

This clonotype was seen many times. V and J are TRBV2 and TRBJ2-1; possibly TRBD1 or TRBD2 for D (5 bases each). V lost 6 bases and J lost 2, with 20 bases in between. Per germline, CDR1 SNHLY and CDR2 FYNNEI. The CDR3 totals 17 residues. DNA for the CDR3: TGTGCCAGCAGCAGGGCCGACTACACCTTAACCTACAATGAGCAGTTCTTC. Translating gives CASSRADYTLTYNEQFF.

There are many counts of this clonotype. This chain uses TRBV20-1 with TRBJ2-5, with TRBD2 matching 10 bases. With 6 bases clipped from V and 5 bases from J, the junction kept 9 bases outside the gene matches. This CDR3 region has 14 residues. Germline CDR1 reads DFQATT; CDR2 reads SNEGSKA (reference sequence). In nucleotides, the CDR3 is TGCAGTGCGACGCTAGCGGGGGTTCGGGAGACCCAGTACTTC. Protein product: CSATLAGVRETQYF.

This clonotype has only a few counts. V usage is TRBV20-1 and J usage is TRBJ2-7; 15 bases are shared with TRBD2. CDR3 size: 17 residues. V lost 6 bases and J lost 1; bases outside the gene matches: 10. Germline lookup yields CDR1 DFQATT and CDR2 SNEGSKA (reference sequence). CDR3 DNA: TGCAGTGCAAACGGACTAGCGGGGGGGCCTAGGTCCTACGAGCAGTACTTC. This encodes CSANGLAGGPRSYEQYF.

This clonotype was seen a handful of times. The J gene is TRBJ1-5, the V gene TRBV6-5; possibly TRBD1 for D (6 bases). Germline V gene data show CDR1 as MNHEY and CDR2 as SVGAGI. CDR3 size: 14 residues. Trimming left V 6 bases short and J 4 bases short, with 13 bases between. The CDR3 region is CASRTGYGNQPQHF. CDR3 DNA sequence: TGTGCCAGCAGAACAGGGTACGGGAATCAGCCCCAGCATTTT.

The chain combines TRBV12-3 or TRBV12-4 with TRBJ2-5, with D perhaps TRBD1 or TRBD2 (5 bases each). The germline V and J ends were trimmed by 6 bases and 2 bases, with 10 bases remaining between them. This CDR3 contains 13 residues. The CDR3 coding sequence is TGTGCCAGCAGCCGGGACCAGCAAGAGACCCAGTACTTC. This sequence encodes CASSRDQQETQYF.

This clonotype was recorded a few times. J is TRBJ2-7 and V is TRBV7-9, with D maybe TRBD2 (5 bases). Per the germline V gene, CDR1 is SEHNR and CDR2 is FQNEAQ (reference sequence). Trimming shortened V by 5 bases and J by 2 bases, and 16 bases separated the two germline ends. CDR3 length: 15 amino acids. In DNA, the CDR3 is TGTGCCAGCAGCCCTTTTGAGGGCCATACCTACGAGCAGTACTTC. Encoded protein: CASSPFEGHTYEQYF.

The rearrangement uses TRBV6-5 and TRBJ2-3; the D gene is possibly TRBD1 (6 bases). Germline CDR1 and CDR2: MNHEY and SVGAGI. Deletions cut 0 bases from V and 0 bases from J, with 10 bases between. The CDR3 is made up of 16 amino acids. CDR3 nucleotide sequence: TGTGCCAGCAGTTACTCGAGGACAGCGAGCACAGATACGCAGTATTTT. Translating gives CASSYSRTASTDTQYF.

At least ten counts were recorded for this clonotype. This chain links TRBV15 with TRBJ1-4, with 7 bases fitting TRBD1. Germline CDR1 and CDR2: LNHNV and YYDKDF (reference sequence). V dropped 2 bases and J dropped 5; count of bases not matched to a gene: 5. The CDR3 totals 15 residues. Here the CDR3 reads CATSRLDRDNEKLFF. In nucleotides, the CDR3 is TGTGCCACCAGCAGACTCGACAGGGACAATGAAAAACTGTTTTTT.

The chain recombines TRBV25-1 with TRBJ1-2, with a tentative D call TRBD1 (5 bases). This CDR3 is built from 13 residues. Germline CDR1 reads MGHDK; CDR2 reads SYGVNS. The V gene lost 3 bases and the J gene lost 8 bases, with 13 bases spanning the gap. The CDR3 nucleotides read TGTGCCAGCAGTGAGAGGAGGGACGCGGGCTACACCTTC. Protein: CASSERRDAGYTF.

The rearrangement uses TRBV20-1 and TRBJ2-7; TRBD2 matches 13 bases. The CDR3 is 14 residues long. J gave up 5 bases and V 6 bases, and 7 bases lay outside the gene matches. Germline V gives CDR1 DFQATT, CDR2 SNEGSKA (reference sequence). DNA of the CDR3: TGCAGTGCCGCCAGGACTAGCGGGGGCCACGAGCAGTACTTC. Its protein product is CSAARTSGGHEQYF.

The gene calls are TRBV12-3 or TRBV12-4 and TRBJ1-2; possible D gene TRBD1, 6 bases. The CDR3 sequence is 14 residues long. Trimming stripped 2 bases from V and 4 bases from J, with 11 bases between. CDR3 loop: CASSLSRGVYGYTF. The CDR3 DNA reads TGTGCCAGCAGTTTATCCAGGGGTGTCTATGGCTACACCTTC.

This clonotype was found a few times. CDR3 DNA: TGTGCCAGCAGCCATCTCCGGGGGGGCGAGTATACGCAGTATTTT. Amino acids: CASSHLRGGEYTQYF. This chain joins TRBV4-2 and TRBJ2-3; 8 bases are shared with TRBD2. Trimming cost V 3 bases and J 7 bases; bases outside gene matches: 9. The CDR3 totals 15 residues. Germline-derived CDR1 and CDR2 are LGHNA and YNFKEQ.

The V call is TRBV29-1, the J call TRBJ2-5, with TRBD2 matching over 8 bases. The V and J ends lost 7 bases and 10 bases, in that order; junction bases with no gene match: 8. Germline loops: CDR1 SQVTM, CDR2 ANQGSEA. This CDR3 region has 11 residues. The CDR3 DNA reads as TGCAGCGACAGACTAGCGCGGGACCAGTACTTC. It is translated as CSDRLARDQYF.

This clonotype turned up a few times. This chain links TRBV12-3 or TRBV12-4 with TRBJ2-2, with TRBD2 identical over 12 bases. V was pared by 5 bases and J by 1 base, with 5 bases of the junction left unmatched. The CDR3 loop spans 17 amino acids. CDR3 sequence reads: CASSPPSGGENTGELFF. The CDR3 bases are TGTGCCAGCAGTCCCCCTAGCGGGGGGGAGAACACCGGGGAGCTGTTTTTT.

This clonotype appeared many times. The chain recombines TRBV7-9 with TRBJ2-1; D gene unclear. The V gene lost 5 bases and the J gene lost 0 bases, with 11 bases spanning the gap. CDR1 and CDR2 from the germline V gene are SEHNR and FQNEAQ (reference sequence). The CDR3 sequence is 15 residues long. CDR3 sequence reads: CASSQTRSSYNEQFF. CDR3 in DNA: TGTGCCAGCAGCCAAACACGTAGCTCCTACAATGAGCAGTTCTTC.

The V gene is TRBV12-3 or TRBV12-4, the J gene TRBJ2-7, with unresolved D. V was pared by 5 bases and J by 3 bases, with 11 bases between. The CDR3 spans 13 residues. The chain's CDR3 is CASSPAPFYEQYF. CDR3 coding DNA: TGTGCCAGCAGTCCCGCCCCGTTCTACGAGCAGTACTTC.

V is TRBV12-3 or TRBV12-4 and J is TRBJ1-2; TRBD1 might be the D (5 bases). This CDR3 is built from 14 residues. The V and J ends lost 3 bases and 3 bases respectively, with 11 bases between them. The DNA of the CDR3 is TGTGCCAGCAGTTTGAGGGACGGATACTATGGCTACACCTTC. Translation: CASSLRDGYYGYTF.

The gene calls are TRBV6-1 and TRBJ2-7; D gene unclear. Germline V lookup: CDR1 MNHNS, CDR2 SASEGT. This CDR3 region has 14 residues. Trimming left V 6 bases short and J 5 bases short, with 17 bases between. The CDR3 bases are TGTGCCAGCAGCCAACACCCTGAGCTTGACGAGCAGTACTTC. Its protein product is CASSQHPELDEQYF.